The 18 T cell receptor beta chains below all came from one sample that was sequenced in a study of response to subunit inactivated influenza vaccine. TCRdb ran MiXCR on the RT-PCR reads and lists one entry per CDR3 protein. The sample includes about 540,000 distinct CDR3 sequences, roughly 25% of them seen just once. These records were also assigned to another study, of T cells expressing NK-cell markers. That study adds: TCR beta libraries carry UMIs added by 5'RACE template switching.

The material sequenced was CD4+ T cells sorted from PBMCs, taken roughly 12 days after vaccination. Receptor source: a man aged 50 or older who received an inactivated influenza vaccine.

V gene TRBV9 combines with J gene TRBJ2-3, with D perhaps matching TRBD2 (5 bases). Germline-derived CDR1 and CDR2 are SGDLS and YYNGEE. The CDR3 extends over 13 amino acids. V was trimmed by 6 bases and J by 0 bases, leaving 8 bases between them. The CDR3 DNA reads as TGTGCCAGCACCAGACTAAGCACAGATACGCAGTATTTT. Translating gives CASTRLSTDTQYF.

The chain joins TRBV7-2 to TRBJ2-3; 9 positions agree with TRBD2. The germline V gene encodes CDR1 SGHTA and CDR2 FQGNSA. The CDR3 is made up of 16 amino acids. V gave up 1 base and J gave up 3 bases; unmatched junction bases: 5. The chain's CDR3 is CASSLVALAGTDTQYF. In DNA form, the CDR3 reads TGTGCCAGCAGCTTAGTGGCCCTAGCGGGGACAGATACGCAGTATTTT. The full variable domain, with the rest looked up from reference TRBV7-2 and TRBJ2-3, is GAGVSQSPSNKVTEKGKDVELRCDPISGHTALYWYRQSLGQGLEFLIYFQGNSAPDKSGLPSDRFSAERTGGSVSTLTIQRTQQEDSAVYLCASSLVALAGTDTQYFGPGTRLTVL.

This clonotype was detected only once. V gene TRBV2 combines with J gene TRBJ1-5; D is possibly TRBD1 (6 bases). V shed 4 bases and J shed 6 bases, with 19 bases lying between them. The CDR3 spans 16 residues. From germline, CDR1 is SNHLY and CDR2 FYNNEI. The CDR3 here is CASSVENPRGGQPQHF. CDR3 bases: TGTGCCAGCAGTGTTGAAAACCCCAGGGGAGGTCAGCCCCAGCATTTT.

This sequence joins TRBV4-3 and TRBJ2-7, with D possibly matching TRBD2 (5 bases). In germline, CDR1 is LGHNA, CDR2 YSLEER. The CDR3 consists of 15 residues. Trimming removed 0 bases at V and 3 bases at J, with 12 bases between. The CDR3 sequence: CASSQDFGLSYEQYF. CDR3 nucleotides: TGCGCCAGCAGCCAAGATTTTGGACTCAGCTACGAGCAGTACTTC.

The rearrangement joins TRBV7-9 to TRBJ2-5, with D perhaps matching TRBD2 (5 bases). CDR3 length equals 13 residues. The V gene's germline CDR1 is SEHNR and CDR2 FQNEAQ (reference sequence). V lost 5 bases and J 2 bases, leaving 9 bases between the germline ends. Written as DNA, the CDR3 is TGTGCCAGCAGCCCGGGATGGCAAGAGACCCAGTACTTC. It encodes CASSPGWQETQYF.

This chain links TRBV12-3 or TRBV12-4 with TRBJ2-1; 10 positions agree with TRBD2. Unmatched junction bases numbered 6, after V lost 5 bases and J lost 2 bases. CDR3 length: 16 amino acids. Here the CDR3 reads CASSPITSGAYNEQFF. CDR3 in DNA: TGTGCCAGCAGTCCTATTACTAGCGGGGCCTACAATGAGCAGTTCTTC.

This clonotype was seen a few times. The chain employs TRBV12-3 or TRBV12-4 and TRBJ1-2; 8 nucleotides agree with TRBD1. CDR3 size: 14 residues. Germline trimming cut 4 bases from V and 5 bases from J; bases unmatched to any gene: 6. In DNA form, the CDR3 reads TGTGCCAGCAGTTGGACAGGGATTTATTATGGCTACACCTTC. Amino acids: CASSWTGIYYGYTF.

This clonotype was counted a few times. The chain joins TRBV12-5 to TRBJ2-7; D not resolved. CDR3 length: 12 residues. V was cut by 2 bases and J by 4 bases, with 6 bases left in between. The V gene's germline CDR1 is LGHNT and CDR2 FRNRAP. This CDR3 is CASGLLWYEQYF. For the CDR3, the DNA is TGTGCTAGTGGTTTGCTCTGGTACGAGCAGTACTTC.

This clonotype was found a few times. The rearrangement links TRBV14 to TRBJ2-7, with D perhaps matching TRBD2 (7 bases). Looked up from germline, CDR1 is SGHDN and CDR2 is FVKESK. The CDR3 spans 13 residues. Trimming cost V 4 bases and J 6 bases, with 13 bases left between them. In nucleotides, the CDR3 is TGTGCCAGCAGCCTCTCCGGGGGGCGCGAGCAGTACTTC. Protein: CASSLSGGREQYF.

Only a few counts were recorded for this clonotype. The chain joins TRBV9 to TRBJ1-2, with D uncertain. V lost 1 base to trimming and J lost 3 bases, with 7 bases between them. This CDR3 has 13 residues. Germline V gene data show CDR1 as SGDLS and CDR2 as YYNGEE. The CDR3 here is CASSVSEDYGYTF. The CDR3, as DNA: TGTGCCAGCAGCGTATCAGAAGACTATGGCTACACCTTC.

The J gene is TRBJ1-2, the V gene TRBV4-2, with TRBD1 matching 8 bases. This CDR3 spans 14 amino acids. J lost 7 bases, V lost 2 bases, and 6 bases had no gene match. Germline assignment: CDR1 LGHNA and CDR2 YNFKEQ. The CDR3, as DNA: TGTGCCAGCAGCCAAACCGACAGGGGTGGTGGCTACACCTTC. Its translation: CASSQTDRGGGYTF.

The chain uses TRBV5-6 and TRBJ1-1; 10 nucleotides line up with TRBD1. Germline V gene data show CDR1 as SGHDT and CDR2 as YYEEEE. CDR3 length: 15 amino acids. V was clipped by 0 bases and J by 6 bases; unmatched bases: 5. CDR3 sequence reads: CASSLVGTGVSEAFF. For the CDR3, the DNA is TGTGCCAGCAGCTTGGTAGGGACAGGGGTATCTGAAGCTTTCTTT.

J is TRBJ1-4 and V is TRBV5-1; 9 bases fit TRBD1. The junction had 6 bases not matched to a gene; V was cut back by 4 bases and J by 8 bases. The CDR3 is 14 residues long. Germline CDR1 reads SGHRS; CDR2 reads YFSETQ. The CDR3 DNA follows: TGCGCCAGCAGCAGGGACAGGGAGGGCGAAAAACTGTTTTTT. Its protein is CASSRDREGEKLFF.

The rearrangement links TRBV5-6 to TRBJ2-7; no reliable D call. Trimming removed 2 bases at V and 3 bases at J, with 9 bases between. Per the germline V gene, CDR1 is SGHDT and CDR2 is YYEEEE. This CDR3 comprises 13 residues. The CDR3 spells CASSFPDLYEQYF. CDR3 DNA sequence: TGTGCCAGCAGCTTCCCCGACCTCTACGAGCAGTACTTC.

This clonotype was detected only a few times. This rearrangement joins TRBV7-8 to TRBJ2-1, with D possibly being TRBD2 (6 bases). V was pared by 3 bases and J by 0 bases, with 15 bases between. The length of the CDR3 is 17 residues. Germline assignment: CDR1 SGHVS and CDR2 FQNEAQ. The CDR3 loop is CASSFPSAGSSYNEQFF. CDR3 nucleotide sequence: TGTGCCAGCAGCTTCCCGAGCGCCGGGAGCTCCTACAATGAGCAGTTCTTC.

This clonotype was recorded a few times. The chain joins TRBV11-3 to TRBJ2-1, with 8 bases identical to TRBD2. Germline V lookup: CDR1 SGHNT, CDR2 YENEEA. Unmatched junction bases numbered 8, after V lost 1 base and J lost 3 bases. This CDR3 has 17 residues. CDR3 sequence (DNA): TGTGCCAGCAGCTTAGGGGTAGCGGGAACCATCTACAATGAGCAGTTCTTC. It specifies CASSLGVAGTIYNEQFF.

The rearrangement uses TRBV9 and TRBJ1-5; 7 bases fit TRBD1. Unmatched junction bases numbered 5, after V lost 5 bases and J lost 6 bases. The CDR3 consists of 13 residues. The V gene's germline CDR1 is SGDLS and CDR2 YYNGEE. The DNA of the CDR3 is TGTGCCAGCAGTCGAGGGGGCCCTCAGCCCCAGCATTTT. Its translation is CASSRGGPQPQHF.

The chain employs TRBV6-1 and TRBJ2-7; D might be TRBD1 (5 bases). CDR1 is MNHNS and CDR2 is SASEGT in the germline V gene. Trimming removed 6 bases at V and 1 base at J, with 25 bases between. This CDR3 contains 18 residues. The DNA for the CDR3 is TGTGCCAGCAGATCACCCCTTATTCAGGTGGGGCGGTCCTACGAGCAGTACTTC. Amino acids: CASRSPLIQVGRSYEQYF.